The rows below give T cell receptor beta chains drawn from one sample of a study of blood T cell repertoires in COVID-19. Libraries were prepared by immunoSEQ multiplex PCR; TCRdb keeps only in-frame clonotypes and omits some of them. The data hold around 100,000 clones, with around 84% observed a single time. Sequenced input: peripheral blood. The origin of the receptors is a human donor in a cohort sampled during active COVID-19. The CDR3 runs from the conserved cysteine through the conserved F or W. The D gene is left open where the match is weak. Only part of the rows carry a size: once, few, many, or a class if the clone is expanded.

- TRBJ1-5 TRBV6-1 - TGTGCCAGCAGTGAAGACTGGACAGAACGGCCCCAGCATTTT CASSEDWTERPQHF
- TRBJ1-1 TRBV19 - TGTGCCAGTAGTACCCTCCGGCGGGGATGGACTGAAGCTTTCTTT CASSTLRRGWTEAFF
- TRBJ2-2 TRBV27 TRBD2 TGTGCCAGCAGTTCCCCGGGACTAGCGGACAACACCGGGGAGCTGTTTTTT CASSSPGLADNTGELFF
- TRBJ2-1 TRBV6-2/TRBV6-3 TRBD2 TGTGCCAGCAGTTACAGCAAGCGGGGGAGCTCCTACAATGAGCAGTTCTTC CASSYSKRGSSYNEQFF
- TRBJ2-2 TRBV7-6 - TGTGCCAGCAGCCTCAACACCGGGGAGCTGTTTTTT CASSLNTGELFF
- TRBJ2-1 TRBV29-1 TRBD1 TGCAGCGCGGACAGGGGGTTCGGCAATGAGCAGTTCTTC CSADRGFGNEQFF
- TRBJ2-2 TRBV7-3 - TGTGCCAGCAGCTTCAGAACCGGGGAGCTGTTTTTT CASSFRTGELFF
- TRBJ2-5 TRBV5-1 - TGCGCCAGCAGGACCGGGTCCCAAGAGACCCAGTACTTC CASRTGSQETQYF
few TRBJ1-5 TRBV3-1/TRBV3-2 TRBD1 TGTGCCAGCAGCTTTGGACAGGGGGCAGGTCAGCCCCAGCATTTT CASSFGQGAGQPQHF
- TRBJ2-1 TRBV5-1 TRBD2 TGCGCCAGCAGCCATCCTAGCGGTGAGCAGTTCTTC CASSHPSGEQFF
- TRBJ2-7 TRBV6-5 TRBD1 TGTGCCAGCAGTTACTTCGACAGGGGATCCTACGAGCAGTACTTC CASSYFDRGSYEQYF
- TRBJ1-5 TRBV7-2 TRBD1 TGTGCCAGCAGCCAATGGACAGGGGGCGGGCAGCCCCAGCATTTT CASSQWTGGGQPQHF
few TRBJ1-6 TRBV2 TRBD1 TGTGCCAGTACAGGGGGCACCTATAATTCACCCCTCCACTTT CASTGGTYNSPLHF
- TRBJ2-7 TRBV27 TRBD1 TGTGCCAGCAGCCTCCACGGGACAGGCATTTACGAGCAGTACTTC CASSLHGTGIYEQYF
- TRBJ2-5 TRBV10-3 TRBD2 TGTGCCATCGGGCGGGGGGGCCCAGAGACCCAGTACTTC CAIGRGGPETQYF
- TRBJ2-3 TRBV2 - TGTGCCAGCAGTTACACAGATACGCAGTATTTT CASSYTDTQYF
- TRBJ2-1 TRBV6-1 - TGTGCCAGCAGTGGATCCACCGGGACTTTGTTGGATGAGCAGTTCTTC CASSGSTGTLLDEQFF